This T cell receptor beta chain was identified in a study of cytomegalovirus exposure and HLA in healthy donors. Findings and limits, study-wide: There were some public TCRs occurring in many donors, but most TCR sequences were rare. The study flagged about 160 TCR beta chains as cytomegalovirus-associated. In a later analysis, productive TCRs from donors in an Asian-associated ancestry cluster reportedly carried fewer N-insertions than the cohort mean. Researchers reported in a later analysis that a missense DCLRE1C variant was tied to TCR beta V- and J-gene trimming.

It was with 60 Vbeta and 13 Jbeta primers that the PCR ran. Sequencing used immunoSEQ multiplex PCR; TCRdb keeps in-frame clones, though not all of them. The sample includes 75,000 to 90,000 clones, about 73% of them seen just once. A remark on this clone: No antigen is known for it.

The J segment lost 4 bases and the V segment lost 3 bases, leaving 0 bases of the junction unmatched. This CDR3 spans 13 amino acids. Per the germline V gene, CDR1 is SGHKS and CDR2 is YYEKEE (reference sequence). This rearrangement joins TRBV5-5 to TRBJ1-1; TRBD1 matches 10 bases. Sequencing was carried out using PBMCs. This TCR came from a man aged 40-49 years in good health and CMV-seronegative. The CDR3 DNA reads as TGTGCCAGCAGCTGGGACAGGGGCACTGAAGCTTTCTTT. This translates into CASSWDRGTEAFF.